This T cell receptor (beta chain) was profiled in a study of cytomegalovirus exposure and HLA in healthy donors. Overall study: Tens of millions of unique TCRs from HLA-typed donors were held in an early release of data.

CDR3 length: 15 amino acids. Germline trimming cut 3 bases from V and 7 bases from J; bases unmatched to any gene: 5. Germline V gene data show CDR1 as SGDLS and CDR2 as YYNGEE. Vbeta (60) and Jbeta (13) primers were used in the PCR. Profiling relied on immunoSEQ multiplex PCR, and the TCRdb table lists in-frame clones only, not all of them. Of 80,000 to 95,000 clones listed, about 89% are singletons. V is TRBV9 and J is TRBJ2-1; 12 bases are shared with TRBD2. The sequence was obtained from a man between 25 and 39 years old in good health and CMV-seropositive. What was sequenced was PBMCs. CDR3 sequence (DNA): TGTGCCAGCAGCGCTAGCGGGAGGGCGGGAAATGAGCAGTTCTTC. Its protein product is CASSASGRAGNEQFF. The complete variable domain, with remaining parts taken from reference TRBV9 and TRBJ2-1, reads DSGVTQTPKHLITATGQRVTLRCSPRSGDLSVYWYQQSLDQGLQFLIQYYNGEERAKGNILERFSAQQFPDLHSELNLSSLELGDSALYFCASSASGRAGNEQFFGPGTRLTVL.